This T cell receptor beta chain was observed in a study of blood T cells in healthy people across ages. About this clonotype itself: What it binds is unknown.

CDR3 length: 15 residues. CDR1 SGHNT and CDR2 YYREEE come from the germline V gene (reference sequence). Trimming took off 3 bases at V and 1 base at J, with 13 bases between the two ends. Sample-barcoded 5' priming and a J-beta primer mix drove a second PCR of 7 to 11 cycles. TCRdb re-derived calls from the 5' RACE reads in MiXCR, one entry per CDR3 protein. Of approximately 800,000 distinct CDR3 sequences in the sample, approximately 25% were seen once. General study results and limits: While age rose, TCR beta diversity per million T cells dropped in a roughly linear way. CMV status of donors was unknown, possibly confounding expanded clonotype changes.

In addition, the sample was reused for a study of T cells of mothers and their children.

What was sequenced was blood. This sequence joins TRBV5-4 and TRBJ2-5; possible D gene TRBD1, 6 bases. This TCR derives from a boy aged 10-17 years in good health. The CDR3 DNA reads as TGTGCCAGCAGCTCCCTTGGGGGCTCCCAAGAGACCCAGTACTTC. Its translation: CASSSLGGSQETQYF.